This paragraph reports one T cell receptor beta chain. These data originate in a study of blood T cell repertoires in COVID-19. About the research overall: The cDNA or gDNA used as material had been derived from T cells, B-cell-depleted T cells, or PBMCs.

CDR1 and CDR2 from the germline V gene are SEHNR and FQNEAQ (reference sequence). This CDR3 has 16 amino acids. Trimming left V 2 bases short and J 2 bases short, with 15 bases between. Profiled with immunoSEQ multiplex PCR; TCRdb holds only in-frame clones, not every one. The data hold about 150,000 clones, with roughly 88% observed a single time. The sequenced sample was peripheral blood. This clonotype was sampled from a man between 60 and 75 years old with COVID-19, enrolled during active disease. The chain joins TRBV7-9 to TRBJ1-1; unclear D gene. The CDR3 DNA follows: TGTGCCAGCAGCTTATTCCAGACGGGGAGTAACACTGAAGCTTTCTTT. Its protein product is CASSLFQTGSNTEAFF.